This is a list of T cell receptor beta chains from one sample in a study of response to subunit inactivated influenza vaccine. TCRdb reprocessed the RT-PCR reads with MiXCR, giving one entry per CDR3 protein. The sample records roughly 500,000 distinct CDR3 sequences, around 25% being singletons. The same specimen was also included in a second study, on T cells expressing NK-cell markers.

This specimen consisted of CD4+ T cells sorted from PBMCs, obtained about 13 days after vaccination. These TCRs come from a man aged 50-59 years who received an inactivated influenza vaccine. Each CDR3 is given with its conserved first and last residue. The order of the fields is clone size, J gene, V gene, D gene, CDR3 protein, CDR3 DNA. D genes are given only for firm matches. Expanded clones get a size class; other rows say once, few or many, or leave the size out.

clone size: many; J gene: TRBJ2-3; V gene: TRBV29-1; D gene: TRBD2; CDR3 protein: CSVGVGLAGYTDTQYF; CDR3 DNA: TGCAGCGTTGGGGTGGGACTAGCGGGATATACAGATACGCAGTATTTT
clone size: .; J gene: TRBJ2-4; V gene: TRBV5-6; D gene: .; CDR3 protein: CASSLGTQNIQYF; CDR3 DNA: TGTGCCAGCAGCTTGGGGACACAAAACATTCAGTACTTC
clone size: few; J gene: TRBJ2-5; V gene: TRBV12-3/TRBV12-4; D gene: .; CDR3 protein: CASSFGEGRPQYF; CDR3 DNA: TGTGCCAGCAGTTTCGGTGAGGGGCGACCCCAGTACTTC
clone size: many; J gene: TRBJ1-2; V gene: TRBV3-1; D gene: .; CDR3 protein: CASSYRALYGYTF; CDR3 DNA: TGTGCCAGCAGTTACAGGGCCCTCTATGGCTACACCTTC
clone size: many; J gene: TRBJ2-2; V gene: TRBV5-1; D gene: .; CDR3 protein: CASSDFSTPGELFF; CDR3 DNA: TGCGCCAGCAGCGATTTCTCGACACCCGGGGAGCTGTTTTTT
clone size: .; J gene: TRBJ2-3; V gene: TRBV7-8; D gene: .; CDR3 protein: CASSASRTSTDTQYF; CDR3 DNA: TGTGCCAGCAGCGCATCCCGGACTAGCACAGATACGCAGTATTTT
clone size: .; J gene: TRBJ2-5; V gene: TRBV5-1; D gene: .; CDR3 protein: CASRPPQTYPQETQYF; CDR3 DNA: TGCGCCAGCAGACCGCCCCAGACTTACCCACAAGAGACCCAGTACTTC
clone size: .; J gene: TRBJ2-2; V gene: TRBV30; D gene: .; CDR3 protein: CAWSVREMNTGELFF; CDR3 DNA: TGTGCCTGGAGTGTACGAGAGATGAACACCGGGGAGCTGTTTTTT
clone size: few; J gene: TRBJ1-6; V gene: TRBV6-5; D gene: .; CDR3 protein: CASSLRQVSPLHF; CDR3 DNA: TGTGCCAGCAGCTTACGACAGGTTTCACCCCTCCACTTT
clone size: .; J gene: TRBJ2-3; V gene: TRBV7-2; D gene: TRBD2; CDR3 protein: CASSTAGGQRTDTQYF; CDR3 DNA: TGTGCCAGCAGCACCGCGGGGGGCCAACGCACAGATACGCAGTATTTT
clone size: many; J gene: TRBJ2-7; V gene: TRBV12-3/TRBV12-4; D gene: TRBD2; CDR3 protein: CASSRGTSVEQYF; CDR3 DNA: TGTGCCAGCAGCCGGGGAACTAGCGTCGAGCAGTACTTC
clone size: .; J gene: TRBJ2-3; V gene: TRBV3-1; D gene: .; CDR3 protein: CASSQERLVEDTQYF; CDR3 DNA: TGTGCCAGCAGCCAAGAACGTCTGGTAGAAGATACGCAGTATTTT
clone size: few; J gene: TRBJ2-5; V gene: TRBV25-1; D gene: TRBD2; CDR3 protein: CASSGRLREKTQYF; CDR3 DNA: TGTGCCAGCAGTGGCAGGCTGCGGGAGAAGACCCAGTACTTC
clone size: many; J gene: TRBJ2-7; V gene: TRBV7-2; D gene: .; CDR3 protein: CASSLLTHKEQYF; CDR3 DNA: TGTGCCAGCAGCTTATTAACTCACAAAGAGCAGTACTTC
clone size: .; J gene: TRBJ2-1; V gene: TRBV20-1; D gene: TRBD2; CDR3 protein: CSAPYRLAGGRFYNEQFF; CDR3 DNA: TGCAGTGCCCCGTATAGACTAGCGGGAGGAAGATTCTACAATGAGCAGTTCTTC
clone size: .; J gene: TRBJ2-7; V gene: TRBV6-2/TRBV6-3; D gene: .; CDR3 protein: CASSYWDDRGEQYF; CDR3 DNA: TGTGCCAGCAGTTACTGGGACGACCGGGGCGAGCAGTACTTC
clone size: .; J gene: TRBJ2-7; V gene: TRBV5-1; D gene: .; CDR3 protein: CASSLAQIGFLNDYEQYF; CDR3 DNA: TGCGCCAGCAGCTTGGCCCAAATAGGCTTCCTTAATGATTACGAGCAGTACTTC
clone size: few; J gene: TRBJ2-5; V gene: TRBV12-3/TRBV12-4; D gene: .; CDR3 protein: CASSQTGPQETQYF; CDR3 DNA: TGTGCCAGCAGTCAAACAGGGCCCCAAGAGACCCAGTACTTC
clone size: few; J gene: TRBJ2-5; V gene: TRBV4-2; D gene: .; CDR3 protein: CASSKGGGEKETQYF; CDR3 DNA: TGTGCCAGCAGCAAAGGGGGGGGGGAAAAAGAGACCCAGTACTTC
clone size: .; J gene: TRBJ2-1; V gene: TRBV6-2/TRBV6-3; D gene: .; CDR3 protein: CASKSAPAGQQYNEQFF; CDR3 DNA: TGTGCCAGCAAATCTGCCCCCGCGGGACAGCAATACAATGAGCAGTTCTTC
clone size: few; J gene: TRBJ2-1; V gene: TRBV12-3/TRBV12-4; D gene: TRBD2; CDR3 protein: CASKALASGGNEQFF; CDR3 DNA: TGTGCCAGCAAAGCGTTGGCTAGCGGGGGCAATGAGCAGTTCTTC